These 20 T cell receptor beta chains were all obtained from the same sample, sequenced in a study of T cells in Graves' hyperthyroidism and ophthalmopathy. Amplified regions were TCR beta CDR3 sequences from RNA transcripts. The HTBI primer set was used in a first-round RT-PCR of the TCR CDR3. A single record per CDR3 protein comes from TCRdb applying MiXCR to the multiplex PCR reads. The sample records 300,000 to 350,000 distinct CDR3 sequences, under 25% being singletons. Input material: blood. The receptors derive from a woman in her forties or fifties with Graves' hyperthyroidism.

This clonotype was counted a single time. This chain uses TRBV28 with TRBJ2-1; 9 nucleotides agree with TRBD1. The CDR3 extends over 18 amino acids. Germline V CDR1 and CDR2: MDHEN, SYDVKM. Trimming at V came to 3 bases and at J to 10 bases, leaving 19 bases not matched to a gene. The CDR3 sequence: CASSFLGQGGKWPREQFF. CDR3 nucleotide sequence: TGTGCCAGCAGTTTTTTGGGACAGGGAGGAAAGTGGCCTAGGGAGCAGTTCTTC.

There are a few counts of this clonotype. The chain is built from TRBV11-2 and TRBJ2-5; the match to TRBD2 covers 7 bases. The CDR3 loop spans 15 amino acids. V shed 2 bases, J shed 6 bases, and the junction held 9 bases outside the gene matches. The germline V gene encodes CDR1 SGHAT and CDR2 FQNNGV. This CDR3 reads CASSLSGGSEKTQYF. CDR3 sequence (DNA): TGTGCCAGCAGCTTATCGGGCGGGAGTGAGAAGACCCAGTACTTC.

A few counts support this clonotype. The chain has TRBV5-5 and TRBJ1-6; D gene unclear. V lost 4 bases to trimming and J lost 6 bases, with 17 bases between them. This CDR3 contains 16 residues. Germline values: CDR1 SGHKS, CDR2 YYEKEE (reference sequence). The CDR3 spells CASSGGIVSANSPLHF. In nucleotides, the CDR3 is TGTGCCAGCAGCGGTGGCATAGTGTCTGCTAATTCACCCCTCCACTTT.

Many counts were recorded for this clonotype. V is TRBV27 and J is TRBJ1-3; 7 bases are shared with TRBD1. Per the germline V gene, CDR1 is MNHEY and CDR2 is SMNVEV (reference sequence). Losses at the gene ends were 6 bases for V and 0 bases for J; bases not matched to a gene: 5. The CDR3 has 15 residues. The CDR3 sequence: CASRPGTVSGNTIYF. The DNA for the CDR3 is TGTGCCAGCAGACCGGGGACAGTCTCTGGAAACACCATATATTTT.

This clonotype has a count of ten or more. The V and J genes are TRBV30 and TRBJ2-7; the match to TRBD1 covers 7 bases. This CDR3 contains 15 residues. V lost 5 bases, J lost 0 bases, and 10 bases stayed unmatched. Germline CDR1 and CDR2: GTSNPN and SVGIG (reference sequence). The CDR3 reads CAWSYRGPTSYEQYF. The CDR3 DNA reads as TGTGCCTGGTCCTACAGGGGACCAACCTCCTACGAGCAGTACTTC.

This clonotype was picked up many times. V is TRBV3-1 and J is TRBJ2-1, with 11 bases aligning to TRBD2. The germline V gene has CDR1 LGHDT and CDR2 YNNKEL (reference sequence). The CDR3 is made up of 16 amino acids. V shed 4 bases and J 2 bases; nucleotides not matched to a gene: 4. The CDR3 loop reads CASSLAGGHTYNEQFF. CDR3 DNA: TGTGCCAGCAGCCTAGCGGGGGGGCACACCTACAATGAGCAGTTCTTC.

Concerning this clonotype: A single base separates this from a much larger clone, so it may be a read error. V gene TRBV29-1 combines with J gene TRBJ1-1; D gene unclear. The CDR3 has 11 residues. Germline loops: CDR1 SQVTM, CDR2 ANQGSEA. The germline V and J ends were trimmed by 5 bases and 4 bases, with 8 bases remaining between them. The CDR3 region is CSVRALTEAFF. CDR3 in DNA: TGCAGCGTTCGGGCCCTCACTGAAGCTTTCTTT.

The V gene is TRBV30, the J gene TRBJ1-1, with D perhaps TRBD1 (5 bases). This CDR3 spans 12 amino acids. Germline V gene lookup returns CDR1 GTSNPN and CDR2 SVGIG (reference sequence). V was cut by 2 bases and J by 4 bases, with 8 bases left in between. CDR3 sequence reads: CAWSWGTTEAFF. In DNA form, the CDR3 reads TGTGCCTGGAGTTGGGGGACCACTGAAGCTTTCTTT. The whole variable domain, filled in from reference TRBV30 and TRBJ1-1, reads SQTIHQWPATLVQPVGSPLSLECTVEGTSNPNLYWYRQAAGRGLQLLFYSVGIGQISSEVPQNLSASRPQDRQFILSSKKLLLSDSGFYLCAWSWGTTEAFFGQGTRLTVV.

This clonotype was seen only a few times. J is TRBJ1-2 and V is TRBV9; D unclear. With 2 bases removed from V and 0 bases from J, the gap between germline ends came to 8 bases. The CDR3 has 14 amino acids. Germline V gene lookup returns CDR1 SGDLS and CDR2 YYNGEE. The CDR3: CASSVTPANYGYTF. In nucleotides, the CDR3 is TGTGCCAGCAGCGTGACCCCAGCTAACTATGGCTACACCTTC.

The J gene is TRBJ1-6, the V gene TRBV28; TRBD1 is a possible D gene (6 bases). Germline lookup yields CDR1 MDHEN and CDR2 SYDVKM. The CDR3 sequence is 14 residues long. V lost 7 bases and J lost 5, with 12 bases in between. The CDR3 DNA sequence: TGTGCCAGCAACCCGGACAGTGATAATTCACCCCTCCACTTT. This sequence encodes CASNPDSDNSPLHF.

At least ten counts were recorded for this clonotype. The chain links TRBV6-5 to TRBJ1-1; unclear D gene. CDR3 length: 14 amino acids. Germline assignment: CDR1 MNHEY and CDR2 SVGAGI. V was shortened by 2 bases and J by 3 bases, with 10 bases between the two germline ends. The CDR3 DNA sequence: TGTGCCAGCAGTTACGGTGTTGGGGACACTGAAGCTTTCTTT. This sequence encodes CASSYGVGDTEAFF.

This clonotype showed up just a few times. A much more abundant neighbour one base away suggests this may be a read error. This chain connects TRBV12-3 or TRBV12-4 to TRBJ1-2, with 7 bases matching TRBD1. This CDR3 region has 11 residues. The CDR3 reads CATTGAYSYTF. DNA of the CDR3: TGTGCCACCACAGGGGCCTATAGCTACACCTTC.

As to this clonotype: One base away lies a much larger clone, so this may be a sequencing read error. This chain connects TRBV6-2 or TRBV6-3 to TRBJ2-2; perhaps TRBD2 as D (7 bases). The CDR3 has 17 amino acids. V was shortened by 0 bases and J by 6 bases, with 17 bases between the two germline ends. Germline V gene lookup returns CDR1 MNHEY and CDR2 SVGEGT. The CDR3 protein is CASSYSSGGAYPGELFF. The CDR3, as DNA: TGTGCCAGCAGTTACTCGTCTGGGGGGGCCTACCCCGGGGAGCTGTTTTTT.

This clonotype came up many times. The chain recombines TRBV5-1 with TRBJ1-1; 9 bases fit TRBD1. J was trimmed by 2 bases and V by 3 bases; bases with no gene match: 11. Germline V gene data show CDR1 as SGHRS and CDR2 as YFSETQ. The CDR3 is made up of 17 amino acids. Here the CDR3 DNA reads TGCGCCAGCAGCTCGGGAATAAGGACAGGGGATAACACTGAAGCTTTCTTT. As protein: CASSSGIRTGDNTEAFF.

This clonotype showed up many times. The rearrangement uses TRBV7-8 and TRBJ2-5; maybe TRBD1 (6 bases). Trimming removed 6 bases from V and 5 bases from J, with 16 bases in between. The CDR3 runs 14 residues. CDR1 and CDR2 from the germline V gene are SGHVS and FQNEAQ. CDR3 loop: CASSQDRIGETQYF. The DNA for the CDR3 is TGTGCCAGCAGTCAAGACAGGATAGGGGAGACCCAGTACTTC. Complete variable domain (other parts from reference TRBV7-8 and TRBJ2-5): GAGVSQSPRYKVAKRGQDVALRCDPISGHVSLFWYQQALGQGPEFLTYFQNEAQLDKSGLPSDRFFAERPEGSVSTLKIQRTQQEDSAVYLCASSQDRIGETQYFGPGTRLLVL.

This clonotype has a handful of counts. The rearrangement joins TRBV7-6 to TRBJ2-2, with D unresolved. The CDR3 length is 16 residues. V lost 1 base to trimming and J lost 0 bases, with 9 bases between them. The germline V gene encodes CDR1 SGHVS and CDR2 FNYEAQ. The CDR3: CASSLGVASNTGELFF. The CDR3 bases are TGTGCCAGCAGCTTAGGTGTGGCGTCGAACACCGGGGAGCTGTTTTTT.

The chain combines TRBV12-3 or TRBV12-4 with TRBJ1-2, with D unclear. The CDR3 is 16 amino acids. V gave up 7 bases and J gave up 3 bases, with 21 bases separating them. The CDR3 spells CASTLGRRRVDYGYTF. CDR3 bases: TGTGCCAGCACCCTAGGACGGCGGCGCGTCGACTATGGCTACACCTTC.

The chain has TRBV6-5 and TRBJ2-3; D remains ambiguous. Deletions cut 5 bases from V and 4 bases from J, with 22 bases between. The CDR3 totals 17 residues. The V gene's germline CDR1 is MNHEY and CDR2 SVGAGI. The CDR3 DNA sequence: TGTGCCAGCAGTAACTGGAGAACGGAGCGTAAAGCAGATACGCAGTATTTT. Amino acid sequence: CASSNWRTERKADTQYF.

The table lists this clonotype with many counts. As DNA, the CDR3 is TGCAGTGCTGAGGTTCGGGGAAATGAGCAGTTCTTC. Translation gives CSAEVRGNEQFF. This chain joins TRBV20-1 and TRBJ2-1, with D tentatively TRBD2 (5 bases). This CDR3 spans 12 amino acids. V was cut by 5 bases and J by 7 bases, with 12 bases left in between. In germline, CDR1 is DFQATT, CDR2 SNEGSKA (reference sequence).

This clonotype appeared once. Being one base from a much bigger clone, this may be a read error. J is TRBJ1-6 and V is TRBV5-1; D might be TRBD1 (5 bases). This CDR3 comprises 14 residues. Germline CDR1 reads SGHRS; CDR2 reads YFSETQ. CDR3 bases: TGCGCCAGCAGCGACGGGGCAGGTAATTCACTCCTCCACTTT. Protein product: CASSDGAGNSLLHF.